One sample yielded the 3 T cell receptor beta chains listed below, sequenced in a study of blood T cell repertoires in COVID-19. Produced via immunoSEQ multiplex PCR; TCRdb's table is partial and in-frame only. Of 65,000 or so clones in the sample, over 80% were seen once. The specimen was peripheral blood. The receptors shown here come from a man aged 25-40 years with COVID-19, enrolled during active disease.

V gene TRBV6-5 combines with J gene TRBJ1-5, with TRBD1 as a possible D gene (5 bases). The length of the CDR3 is 13 residues. Looked up from germline, CDR1 is MNHEY and CDR2 is SVGAGI. V lost 8 bases, J lost 7 bases, and 15 bases lay in between. The DNA for the CDR3 is TGTGCCAGCGCCGTCAGGGCAGGCCAGCCCCAGCATTTT. This codes for CASAVRAGQPQHF.

This rearrangement joins TRBV28 to TRBJ2-5; TRBD2 matches 8 bases. Germline assignment: CDR1 MDHEN and CDR2 SYDVKM. The V and J ends lost 10 bases and 6 bases, in that order; junction bases with no gene match: 13. This CDR3 region has 14 residues. The CDR3 DNA follows: TGTGCCACCCTGGTGCCGGGAGGGGCGCAGACCCAGTACTTC. Protein: CATLVPGGAQTQYF.

The chain has TRBV13 and TRBJ1-1, with D possibly being TRBD1 (5 bases). Trimming left V 1 base short and J 1 base short, with 13 bases between. Germline-derived CDR1 and CDR2 are PRHDT and FYEKMQ (reference sequence). The CDR3 is 16 residues long. In nucleotides, the CDR3 is TGTGCCAGCAGCTTAGAAGGACACCCCTCGAACACTGAAGCTTTCTTT. This encodes CASSLEGHPSNTEAFF.